This T cell receptor (beta chain) came from a study of shared clonotypes between healthy human individuals. Broader study findings: The study found 4.5% to 5% of naive CD4 clonotypes shared across four donors.

Details on this clone: The antigen is undetermined.

When replicate PCRs were run on sorted subsets, they used 200 to 250 ng DNA, approximately 27,000 T cell genomes. TCRdb keeps only in-frame clones here, not all; method: immunoSEQ multiplex PCR. Of some 1,600,000 clones listed, 98% are singletons. Recent acute infections and vaccinations were absent in the healthy HIV-negative adult donors. This sequence was found in a man aged 25-40 years in good health. The sequencing input was naive CD4+ T cells sorted from blood. The subset was: CD45RA+ positively selected.

The CDR3: CASSWKGGELFF. Written as DNA, the CDR3 is TGTGCCAGCAGCTGGAAAGGCGGGGAGCTGTTTTTT. The chain links TRBV11-3 to TRBJ2-2; no firm D call. The germline CDR1 and CDR2 sequences are SGHNT and YENEEA. The CDR3 covers 12 residues. V lost 4 bases and J lost 7, with 7 bases in between. Full variable domain (missing parts from reference TRBV11-3 and TRBJ2-2): EAGVVQSPRYKIIEKKQPVAFWCNPISGHNTLYWYLQNLGQGPELLIRYENEEAVDDSQLPKDRFSAERLKGVDSTLKIQPAELGDSAVYLCASSWKGGELFFGEGSRLTVL.